This TCR beta chain came from a study of shared clonotypes between healthy human individuals. The study's findings and limits: Rarefaction analysis demonstrated incomplete sorted-subset sequencing notwithstanding large depth. A handful of donors showed sharing of approximately 4.7% of naive CD4 clonotypes.

Each subset's genomic DNA was split evenly across several immunoSEQ plates. The authors' processing: Filtering differed, since immunoSEQ gave only junction sequences and no quality scores. Libraries were prepared by immunoSEQ multiplex PCR; TCRdb keeps only in-frame clonotypes and omits some of them. Clone size and V and J calls were adopted from that table, with D and trimming inferred from the DNA. The data show about 2.1 million clones, with approximately 92% seen just once and approximately 1.6% held by the top ten. With respect to this clone: Its antigen is not known.

Trimming stripped 3 bases from V and 1 base from J, with 6 bases between. The CDR3 runs 13 residues. CDR1 and CDR2 from the germline V gene are MDHEN and SYDVKM. CD45RO-negative cells were positively selected for CCR7, leaving out terminally differentiated effector memory CD45RA+ cells. V gene TRBV28 combines with J gene TRBJ1-1; no reliable D call. The sample comprised naive CD8+ T cells from PBMCs. This TCR came from a man aged 18 to 30 in good health. Some clones in this sample may be carry-over from other donors' samples. CDR3 residues: CASSLYPNTEAFF. The DNA for the CDR3 is TGTGCCAGCAGTTTGTACCCGAACACTGAAGCTTTCTTT.